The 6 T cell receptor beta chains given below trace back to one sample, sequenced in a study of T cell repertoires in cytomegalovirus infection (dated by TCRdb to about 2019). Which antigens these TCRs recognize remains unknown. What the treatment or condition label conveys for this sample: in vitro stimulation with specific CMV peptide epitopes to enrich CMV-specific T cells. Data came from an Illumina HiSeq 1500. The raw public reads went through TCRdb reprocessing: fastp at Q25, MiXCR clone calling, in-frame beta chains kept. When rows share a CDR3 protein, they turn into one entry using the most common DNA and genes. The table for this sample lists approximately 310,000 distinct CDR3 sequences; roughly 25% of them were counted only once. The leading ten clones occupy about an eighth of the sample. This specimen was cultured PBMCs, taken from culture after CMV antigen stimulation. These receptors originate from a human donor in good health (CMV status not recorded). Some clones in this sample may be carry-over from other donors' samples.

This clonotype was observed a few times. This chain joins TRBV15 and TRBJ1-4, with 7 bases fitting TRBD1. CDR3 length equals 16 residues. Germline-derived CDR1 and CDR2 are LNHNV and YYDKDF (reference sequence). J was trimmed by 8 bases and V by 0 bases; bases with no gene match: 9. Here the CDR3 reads CATSRDQGGLSEKLFF. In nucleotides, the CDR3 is TGTGCCACCAGCAGAGATCAAGGGGGCCTTTCGGAAAAACTGTTTTTT.

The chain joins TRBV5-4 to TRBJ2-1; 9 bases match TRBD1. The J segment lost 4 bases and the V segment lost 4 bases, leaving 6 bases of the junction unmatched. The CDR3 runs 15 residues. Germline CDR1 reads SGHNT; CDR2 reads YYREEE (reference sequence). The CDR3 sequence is CASSRSGTGYNEQFF. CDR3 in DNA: TGTGCCAGCAGCCGATCCGGGACAGGGTACAATGAGCAGTTCTTC.

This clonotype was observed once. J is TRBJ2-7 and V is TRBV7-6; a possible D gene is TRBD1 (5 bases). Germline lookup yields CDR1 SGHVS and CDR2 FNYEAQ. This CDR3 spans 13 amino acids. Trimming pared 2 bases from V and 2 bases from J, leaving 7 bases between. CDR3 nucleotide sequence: TGTGCCAGCAGCTTAATGGGGCCCTACGAGCAGTACTTC. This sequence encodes CASSLMGPYEQYF.

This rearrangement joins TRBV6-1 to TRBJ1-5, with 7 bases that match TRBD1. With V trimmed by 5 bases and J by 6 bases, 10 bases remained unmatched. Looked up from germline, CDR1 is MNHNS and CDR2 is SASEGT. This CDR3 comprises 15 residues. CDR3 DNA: TGTGCCAGCAGTTACGCAGGGGGAGTGGGTCAGCCCCAGCATTTT. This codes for CASSYAGGVGQPQHF.

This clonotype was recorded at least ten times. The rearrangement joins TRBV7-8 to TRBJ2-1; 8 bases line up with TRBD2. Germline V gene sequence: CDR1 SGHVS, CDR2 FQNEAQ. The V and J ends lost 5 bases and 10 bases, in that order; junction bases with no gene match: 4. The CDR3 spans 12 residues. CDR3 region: CASSRGTREQFF. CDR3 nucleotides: TGTGCCAGCAGCCGAGGGACTAGGGAGCAGTTCTTC.

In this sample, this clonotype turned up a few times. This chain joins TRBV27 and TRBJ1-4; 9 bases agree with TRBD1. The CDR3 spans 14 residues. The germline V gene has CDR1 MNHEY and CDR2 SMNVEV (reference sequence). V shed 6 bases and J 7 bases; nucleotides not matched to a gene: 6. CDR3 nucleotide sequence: TGTGCCAGCAGCCAGGACAGGGGTGGTGAAAAACTGTTTTTT. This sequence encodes CASSQDRGGEKLFF. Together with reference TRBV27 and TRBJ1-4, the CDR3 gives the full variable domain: EAQVTQNPRYLITVTGKKLTVTCSQNMNHEYMSWYRQDPGLGLRQIYYSMNVEVTDKGDVPEGYKVSRKEKRNFPLILESPSPNQTSLYFCASSQDRGGEKLFFGSGTQLSVL.